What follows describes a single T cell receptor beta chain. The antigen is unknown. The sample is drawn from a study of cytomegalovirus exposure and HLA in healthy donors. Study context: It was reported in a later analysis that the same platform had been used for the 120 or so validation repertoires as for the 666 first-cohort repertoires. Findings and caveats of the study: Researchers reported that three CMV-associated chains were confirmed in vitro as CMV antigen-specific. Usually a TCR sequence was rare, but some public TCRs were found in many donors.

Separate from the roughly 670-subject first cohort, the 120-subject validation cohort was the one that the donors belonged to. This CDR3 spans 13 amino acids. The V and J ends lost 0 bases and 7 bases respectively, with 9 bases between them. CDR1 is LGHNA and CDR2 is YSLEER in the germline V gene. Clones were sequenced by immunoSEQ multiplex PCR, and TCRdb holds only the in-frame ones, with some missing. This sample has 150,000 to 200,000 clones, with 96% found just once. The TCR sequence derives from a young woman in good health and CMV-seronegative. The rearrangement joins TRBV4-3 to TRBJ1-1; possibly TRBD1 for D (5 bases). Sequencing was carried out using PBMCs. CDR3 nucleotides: TGCGCCAGCAGCCAAGATTCGGGGGTTGAAGCTTTCTTT. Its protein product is CASSQDSGVEAFF.